These 24 T cell receptor gamma chains were sequenced from one sample in a study of gamma delta lymphoproliferative disorders and STAT genes. TCRdb re-called the multiplex PCR reads using CATT. The table lists just under 2,500 gamma-chain clones, 10% of them singletons. Sequencing used genomic DNA taken from PBMCs of patients and controls. The specimen sequenced was blood. All receptors derive from a human donor in good health.

Relative to its sample, this clone is medium-sized. The V call is TRGV3, the J call TRGJ1 or TRGJ2. Germline matching of the DNA provided the J gene here, since TCRdb leaves it blank. CDR3 size: 17 residues. Germline CDR1 reads VTNTFY; CDR2 reads YDVSTARD (reference sequence). V shed 0 bases, J shed 5 bases, and the junction held 16 bases outside the gene matches. CDR3 loop: CATWDRPAGVCNYKKLF. The CDR3 DNA follows: TGTGCCACCTGGGACAGGCCGGCCGGAGTCTGTAATTATAAGAAACTCTTT.

For this clone: Only one base separates this from a far larger clonotype, so it likely reflects a read error. In the same sample, other DNA sequences code for this CDR3. CDR3 DNA: TGCGCTGCGTGGGAGAGGAGGTTCAAGATATTT. It translates to CAAWERRFKIF. The J gene is TRGJP1, the V gene TRGV10. The J gene, not given by TCRdb, was assigned here from a germline match of the nucleotide sequence. TRGV10 qualifies as an ORF whose function is uncertain. CDR3 length: 11 residues.

By sample share, this clone is medium-sized. Distinct nucleotide sequences in the sample also encode this CDR3. The chain combines TRGV2 with TRGJ1 or TRGJ2. TCRdb lists no J gene, so it was determined here by aligning the DNA to germline. The CDR3 loop spans 13 amino acids. The trim removed 1 base at V and 1 base at J, leaving 1 base unmatched. In germline, CDR1 is EGSNGY, CDR2 YDSYNSKV. The CDR3 DNA sequence: TGTGCCACCTGGGACGGAAATTATTATAAGAAACTCTTT. Translation gives CATWDGNYYKKLF.

By sample share, this clone is medium-sized (0.01 to 0.1%). The chain couples TRGV9 to TRGJP1. TCRdb is silent on the J gene; assignment here came from matching the DNA to germline. V shed 0 bases, J shed 3 bases, and the junction held 1 base outside the gene matches. Germline V gene sequence: CDR1 GITISATS, CDR2 ISYDGTV (reference sequence). The CDR3 runs 14 residues. Here the CDR3 DNA reads TGTGCCTTGTGGGAGGTGCCCACTGGTTGGTTCAAGATATTT. It encodes CALWEVPTGWFKIF.

Sample share makes this clone medium-sized. This chain links TRGV9 with TRGJ1 or TRGJ2. TCRdb gives no J gene; it was assigned here by matching the DNA to germline. CDR1 and CDR2 from the germline V gene are GITISATS and ISYDGTV (reference sequence). J was trimmed by 12 bases and V by 6 bases; bases with no gene match: 11. The CDR3 is made up of 11 amino acids. In nucleotides, the CDR3 is TGTGCCTTGTGGTATTCTTCTGGGAAACTCTTT. The encoded protein is CALWYSSGKLF.

This clone is categorized as medium-sized (0.01 to 0.1%). V and J are TRGV10 and TRGJ1 or TRGJ2. Assignment of the J gene here rests on matching the DNA to germline, because TCRdb gives none. TRGV10 is filed as an ORF, its function uncertain. Trimming took 8 bases from V and 3 from J; bases not matched to a gene: 11. The CDR3 has 14 residues. DNA for the CDR3: TGTGCTGCGTGGGATTACGGACCTTATTATAAGAAACTCTTT. Its translation is CAAWDYGPYYKKLF.

This clone is judged medium-sized. This chain's CDR3 is CATWDRPAYKKLF. The CDR3, as DNA: TGTGCCACCTGGGACAGGCCAGCCTATAAGAAACTCTTT. The V gene is TRGV5, the J gene TRGJ1 or TRGJ2. TCRdb does not report a J gene; here it was assigned by matching the DNA to germline references. Trimming at V came to 0 bases and at J to 7 bases, leaving 6 bases not matched to a gene. Per the germline V gene, CDR1 is VINAFY and CDR2 is YDVSNSKD. The CDR3 is made up of 13 amino acids.

In its sample, this clone is medium-sized (0.01 to 0.1%). The CDR3 DNA reads TGTGCCACCTGGGATTATGATTGGTTCAAGATATTT. Translation gives CATWDYDWFKIF. The chain has TRGV4 and TRGJP1. TCRdb leaves out the J gene; it was filled in here by matching the DNA to germline. V lost 3 bases, J lost 10 bases, and 5 bases stayed unmatched. There are 12 residues in the CDR3. CDR1 and CDR2 from the germline V gene are EGSTGY and YDSYTSSV.

By sample share, this clone is medium-sized (0.01 to 0.1%). The V gene is TRGV8, the J gene TRGJ1 or TRGJ2. The J gene, left out of TCRdb, was set here by checking the DNA against germline. CDR1 and CDR2 from the germline V gene are VENAVY and YDSYNSRV. V gave up 3 bases and J gave up 3 bases; unmatched junction bases: 5. CDR3 size: 13 residues. CDR3 nucleotides: TGTGCCACCTGGGATTCTCCTTATTATAAGAAACTCTTT. It yields the protein CATWDSPYYKKLF.

As for this clone: No DNA is shown, since the ends of the CDR3 on it are uncertain; the CDR3 is the one TCRdb lists. With the J gene uncalled, the V gene is TRGV3. CDR1 and CDR2 from the germline V gene are VTNTFY and YDVSTARD (reference sequence). The CDR3 is made up of 15 amino acids, end residues included. Here the CDR3 reads CATWVRNSLAVEQHF.

This clone has ten or more counts. This chain links TRGV5 with TRGJ1 or TRGJ2. No J gene is reported in TCRdb; it was inferred here by comparing the DNA with germline. Germline V gene data show CDR1 as VINAFY and CDR2 as YDVSNSKD. Losses at the gene ends were 2 bases for V and 3 bases for J; bases not matched to a gene: 10. CDR3 length: 15 residues. CDR3 sequence (DNA): TGTGCCACCTGGGACACCCAAGGGAGTTATTATAAGAAACTCTTT. Translated: CATWDTQGSYYKKLF.

This clone ranks as medium-sized. The rearrangement uses TRGV3 and TRGJ1 or TRGJ2. Assignment of the J gene here rests on matching the DNA to germline, because TCRdb gives none. Germline CDR1 and CDR2: VTNTFY and YDVSTARD (reference sequence). The length of the CDR3 is 12 residues. The V and J ends lost 9 bases and 4 bases, in that order; junction bases with no gene match: 9. CDR3: CATEENYYKKLF. The CDR3 DNA reads as TGTGCCACCGAGGAGAACTATTATAAGAAACTCTTT.

This clone qualifies as medium-sized. The chain couples TRGV10 to TRGJ1 or TRGJ2. The J gene, absent from TCRdb, was called here by matching the DNA to germline. TRGV10 is sorted into the ORF group, with uncertain function. The CDR3 consists of 12 residues. V lost 8 bases to trimming and J lost 7 bases; unmatched junction nucleotides: 9. Here the CDR3 reads CAAWDYKYKKLF. CDR3 DNA sequence: TGTGCTGCGTGGGATTATAAATATAAGAAACTCTTT.

By proportion, this clone is medium-sized. This chain uses TRGV2 with TRGJP2. Assignment of the J gene here rests on matching the DNA to germline, because TCRdb gives none. V shed 0 bases, J shed 3 bases, and the junction held 7 bases outside the gene matches. Germline V gives CDR1 EGSNGY, CDR2 YDSYNSKV. The CDR3 extends over 16 amino acids. The CDR3 DNA is TGTGCCACCTGGGACGGGCGGAGAGGTAGTGATTGGATCAAGACGTTT. Its translation is CATWDGRRGSDWIKTF.

In this sample, this clone is medium-sized. The rearrangement joins TRGV10 to TRGJ1 or TRGJ2. TCRdb leaves out the J gene; it was filled in here by matching the DNA to germline. TRGV10 has ORF status, its function being uncertain. Unmatched junction bases numbered 11, after V lost 8 bases and J lost 6 bases. The CDR3 extends over 13 amino acids. The CDR3 region is CAAWDPGGYKKLF. In DNA form, the CDR3 reads TGTGCTGCGTGGGATCCGGGGGGTTATAAGAAACTCTTT.

This clone is labeled medium-sized. The rearrangement links TRGV3 to TRGJ1 or TRGJ2. Germline matching of the DNA provided the J gene here, since TCRdb leaves it blank. Germline assignment: CDR1 VTNTFY and CDR2 YDVSTARD (reference sequence). This CDR3 has 15 amino acids. V trimming: 0 bases; J trimming: 1 base; junction bases outside the gene matches: 6. The CDR3 region has the DNA TGTGCCACCTGGGACAGGCGTCCCAATTATTATAAGAAACTCTTT. Its protein is CATWDRRPNYYKKLF.

In its sample, this clone is medium-sized. The DNA of the CDR3 is TGTGCCTTGTTTACCACCCCCACTCGTTATAAGAAACTCTTT. It is translated as CALFTTPTRYKKLF. The rearrangement joins TRGV9 to TRGJ1 or TRGJ2. Matching the DNA to germline supplied the J gene, which TCRdb does not give. This CDR3 is 14 amino acids long. Unmatched junction bases numbered 16, after V lost 8 bases and J lost 6 bases. Germline CDR1 and CDR2: GITISATS and ISYDGTV (reference sequence).

This clone is deemed medium-sized. The chain combines TRGV4 with TRGJ1 or TRGJ2. TCRdb leaves out the J gene; it was filled in here by matching the DNA to germline. This CDR3 is built from 14 residues. Germline CDR1 EGSTGY, CDR2 YDSYTSSV. J lost 3 bases, V lost 0 bases, and 5 bases had no gene match. CDR3 amino acids: CATWDGLSYYKKLF. In DNA, the CDR3 is TGTGCCACCTGGGATGGGCTTTCTTATTATAAGAAACTCTTT.

In this sample, this clone is medium-sized. J is TRGJ1 or TRGJ2 and V is TRGV8. TCRdb supplies no J gene; here it was assigned by aligning the nucleotide sequence to germline. The CDR3 sequence is 14 residues long. Trimming took 0 bases from V and 1 from J; bases not matched to a gene: 3. The V gene's germline CDR1 is VENAVY and CDR2 YDSYNSRV. CDR3 bases: TGTGCCACCTGGGATAGGCTAAATTATTATAAGAAACTCTTT. This gives the protein CATWDRLNYYKKLF.

Note on this clone: For this DNA, TCRdb reports the protein of a much larger clone, which diverges at residue 5, most likely from a read error; the protein presented here is translated directly from the DNA. The chain employs TRGV2 and TRGJ1 or TRGJ2. No J segment appears in TCRdb, so it was assigned here by matching the sequence to germline. The junction had 8 bases not matched to a gene; V was cut back by 5 bases and J by 1 base. Per the germline V gene, CDR1 is EGSNGY and CDR2 is YDSYNSKV. The CDR3 covers 14 residues. The CDR3 DNA is TGTGCCACCTGGGGCGTCAACAATTATTATAAGAAACTCTTT. It codes for CATWGVNNYYKKLF.

There are a few counts of this clone. The chain couples TRGV5 to TRGJ1 or TRGJ2. The J gene was not available in TCRdb and was assigned here by matching the DNA to germline segments. The CDR3 consists of 15 residues. J lost 3 bases, V lost 2 bases, and 10 bases had no gene match. Germline CDR1 reads VINAFY; CDR2 reads YDVSNSKD. For the CDR3, the DNA is TGTGCCACCTGGGACAAAGGGGGGGGTTATTATAAGAAACTCTTT. Amino acid sequence: CATWDKGGGYYKKLF.

Relative to its sample, this clone is medium-sized (0.01 to 0.1%). The J gene was not called, though the V gene is TRGV4. Germline V CDR1 and CDR2: EGSTGY, YDSYTSSV. The CDR3 is 9 residues long. The CDR3 DNA sequence: TGTGCCACCTGGGATGTAGCGCTCTTT. It codes for CATWDVALF.

Within the sample, this clone is medium-sized (0.01 to 0.1%). The CDR3 nucleotides read TGTGCCTTGTGGGAGTCCCGGACGGAGTTGGGCAAAAAAATCAAGGTATTT. Amino acid sequence: CALWESRTELGKKIKVF. V gene TRGV9 combines with J gene TRGJP. No J segment appears in TCRdb, so it was assigned here by matching the sequence to germline. After removal of 3 bases from V and 7 bases from J, the junction contained 9 bases not matched to a gene. Germline V gene lookup returns CDR1 GITISATS and CDR2 ISYDGTV (reference sequence). This CDR3 is built from 17 residues.

By share of the sample, this clone is medium-sized. The chain carries TRGV2 and TRGJ1 or TRGJ2. The J gene, missing from TCRdb, was assigned here through DNA to germline matching. V shed 0 bases and J 3 bases; nucleotides not matched to a gene: 11. This CDR3 region has 16 residues. Germline loops: CDR1 EGSNGY, CDR2 YDSYNSKV. The CDR3 sequence is CATWDGPGFCYYKKLF. The CDR3 DNA reads as TGTGCCACCTGGGACGGGCCGGGCTTTTGTTATTATAAGAAACTCTTT.